Listed below are T cell receptor beta chains from one sample, sequenced in a study of human T cells and chemical hapten exposure. TCRdb re-called the RACE reads through MiXCR, storing one row per CDR3 protein. Counted here are 100,000 to 150,000 distinct CDR3 sequences, roughly an eighth occurring once; the ten biggest clones make up 0.8% to 1%. The sample here was whole blood, taken in connection with sensitization to the hapten diphenylcyclopropenone (DPC). These receptors were taken from a man aged 18-30 years with alopecia areata. Some clones in this sample may be carry-over from other donors' samples. CDR3s include the opening cysteine and the closing phenylalanine or tryptophan. Each record gives: V gene, clone size, J gene, CDR3 protein. Only part of the rows carry a size: once, few, many, or a class if the clone is expanded.

V: TRBV6-5; size: -; J: TRBJ1-6; CDR3: CASSYQTGSSYNSPLHF
V: TRBV6-1; size: few; J: TRBJ1-2; CDR3: CASSELTSLGYGYTF
V: TRBV11-2; size: -; J: TRBJ1-1; CDR3: CASSLDLEGQGSTEAFF
V: TRBV6-1; size: -; J: TRBJ1-5; CDR3: CASSPGAPNQPQHF
V: TRBV7-9; size: -; J: TRBJ2-2; CDR3: CASSPDRPTNTGELFF
V: TRBV6-2/TRBV6-3; size: few; J: TRBJ2-1; CDR3: CASSYSGGYFTSYNEQFF
V: TRBV5-4; size: -; J: TRBJ1-6; CDR3: CASTERGAGSPLHF
V: TRBV28; size: -; J: TRBJ1-6; CDR3: CASSLFSPTGQSSYNSPLHF
V: TRBV6-5; size: few; J: TRBJ1-6; CDR3: CASSYTGGGSPLHF
V: TRBV7-9; size: few; J: TRBJ1-2; CDR3: CASSPPTGYGYTF
V: TRBV5-1; size: few; J: TRBJ1-3; CDR3: CASSLETGTGNTIYF
V: TRBV5-1; size: few; J: TRBJ2-2; CDR3: CASSLERQSNTGELFF
V: TRBV28; size: -; J: TRBJ2-5; CDR3: CASSSRGGSETQYF
V: TRBV6-6; size: -; J: TRBJ1-4; CDR3: CASSLTGNEKLFF
V: TRBV9; size: -; J: TRBJ1-1; CDR3: CASSFRSYTEAFF
V: TRBV7-2; size: few; J: TRBJ1-4; CDR3: CASSLQTGTTNEKLFF
V: TRBV3-1; size: -; J: TRBJ2-7; CDR3: CASSQDNVEQYF
V: TRBV20-1; size: -; J: TRBJ1-1; CDR3: CSAPTSGGLDTEAFF
V: TRBV13; size: -; J: TRBJ2-3; CDR3: CASSYGPLDLSSDTQYF
V: TRBV7-3; size: few; J: TRBJ2-3; CDR3: CASSFSPGRDTQYF
V: TRBV3-1; size: few; J: TRBJ2-2; CDR3: CASSPRSNTGELFF
V: TRBV28; size: -; J: TRBJ2-4; CDR3: CASRPPGTTKNIQYF
V: TRBV12-3/TRBV12-4; size: few; J: TRBJ2-2; CDR3: CASSSGLAGAANTGELFF
V: TRBV6-2/TRBV6-3; size: -; J: TRBJ2-1; CDR3: CASSTRTGGSDEQFF
V: TRBV28; size: -; J: TRBJ2-2; CDR3: CASSLLFRQGYTGELFF
V: TRBV20-1; size: many; J: TRBJ2-1; CDR3: CSAGGSSYNEQFF
V: TRBV6-5; size: few; J: TRBJ2-3; CDR3: CASSYRTGSGTDTQYF
V: TRBV12-3/TRBV12-4; size: few; J: TRBJ2-5; CDR3: CASSWIRTGEGETQYF
V: TRBV20-1; size: few; J: TRBJ2-2; CDR3: CSAPDSIANTGELFF
V: TRBV10-3; size: many; J: TRBJ2-7; CDR3: CAISEPGQEIYEQYF
V: TRBV28; size: many; J: TRBJ1-2; CDR3: CASRDSLYGYTF
V: TRBV4-1; size: few; J: TRBJ2-5; CDR3: CASSHLQETQYF
V: TRBV28; size: few; J: TRBJ2-5; CDR3: CASNGGLAAFKYF
V: TRBV5-1; size: few; J: TRBJ1-6; CDR3: CASSLTLDWEGRRNSPLHF
V: TRBV4-1; size: -; J: TRBJ2-7; CDR3: CASSRETGGLYEQYF
V: TRBV11-2; size: -; J: TRBJ1-1; CDR3: CASSPDRDDTEAFF
V: TRBV2; size: few; J: TRBJ2-3; CDR3: CASNRASDTQYF
V: TRBV15; size: few; J: TRBJ2-1; CDR3: CATSRGTSRGRFSGEQFF
V: TRBV7-9; size: -; J: TRBJ2-1; CDR3: CASSEGQKDNEQFF
V: TRBV11-1; size: few; J: TRBJ2-1; CDR3: CASSLPPGLAGTFHNEQFF
V: TRBV5-1; size: -; J: TRBJ1-5; CDR3: CASSLQGANNQPQHF
V: TRBV7-3; size: few; J: TRBJ1-1; CDR3: CASSLGVTVGTEAFF
V: TRBV7-2; size: -; J: TRBJ2-1; CDR3: CASSLQPLGEQFF
V: TRBV28; size: -; J: TRBJ2-5; CDR3: CASSFIYHQETQYF
V: TRBV29-1; size: many; J: TRBJ1-2; CDR3: CSVGDRAYGYTF
V: TRBV18; size: -; J: TRBJ1-2; CDR3: CASSPGDSLYGYTF
V: TRBV28; size: many; J: TRBJ2-5; CDR3: CASSFGTGRGTQYF
V: TRBV27; size: -; J: TRBJ1-6; CDR3: CASSFNNSPLHF
V: TRBV20-1; size: few; J: TRBJ1-2; CDR3: CSAGQGNYGYTF
V: TRBV28; size: -; J: TRBJ1-6; CDR3: CASSSPDRLNSPLHF
V: TRBV28; size: few; J: TRBJ2-7; CDR3: CASSRDSPQYF
V: TRBV11-3; size: -; J: TRBJ2-1; CDR3: CASSLEGRGTYNEQFF